These T cell receptor beta chains were read from a single sample in a study of control samples from healthy donors and cancer patients. Repertoires were generated with immunoSEQ multiplex PCR, while TCRdb's copy carries only in-frame clones and drops some. The sample lists approximately 110,000 clones, 83% occurring once. The source material was blood. The receptors were gathered from a woman in her fifties or sixties in good health. Each CDR3 is given with its conserved first and last residue. A D gene is named only where the DNA matches it firmly. Size values are once, few and many counts, or a class for expanded clones, and some rows have none.

>TRBJ1-1|.|TRBV6-6|.
CASSLGQNTEAFF
TGTGCCAGCAGTTTAGGACAAAACACTGAAGCTTTCTTT
>TRBJ1-1|.|TRBV6-2/TRBV6-3|.
CASSYPTLHEPTTEAFF
TGTGCCAGCAGTTACCCCACCCTACACGAGCCGACAACTGAAGCTTTCTTT
>TRBJ2-1|.|TRBV4-3|TRBD1
CASSQDGQAYNEQFF
TGCGCCAGCAGCCAAGATGGACAGGCCTACAATGAGCAGTTCTTC
>TRBJ2-1|once|TRBV7-8|.
CASNQHNEQFF
TGTGCCAGCAACCAACACAATGAGCAGTTCTTC
>TRBJ2-1|once|TRBV18|TRBD2
CASSPPEGLAGHNEQFF
TGTGCCAGCTCACCTCCTGAGGGACTAGCGGGTCACAATGAGCAGTTCTTC
>TRBJ1-2|.|TRBV7-3|.
CASRPFPDGSF
TGTGCCAGCAGGCCTTTTCCAGACGGGTCCTTC
>TRBJ1-5|.|TRBV6-1|TRBD1
CASSENRGTQPQHF
TGTGCCAGCAGTGAAAACAGGGGGACTCAGCCCCAGCATTTT
>TRBJ1-1|.|TRBV19|.
CASSISENTEAFF
TGTGCCAGTAGTATAAGTGAAAACACTGAAGCTTTCTTT
>TRBJ1-5|.|TRBV10-2|.
CASSEAQGSGNQPQHF
TGCGCCAGCAGTGAAGCCCAGGGCTCGGGCAATCAGCCCCAGCATTTT
>TRBJ1-2|.|TRBV7-2|.
CASSFVYGYTF
TGTGCCAGCAGCTTTGTTTATGGCTACACCTTC
>TRBJ2-1|.|TRBV3-1/TRBV3-2|TRBD1
CASSPGQGSYNEQFF
TGTGCCAGCAGCCCCGGACAGGGCTCCTACAATGAGCAGTTCTTC
>TRBJ2-1|.|TRBV12-5|.
CASGLVLDSSYISSYNEQFF
TGTGCTAGTGGTTTGGTACTCGACAGCAGTTACATTAGCTCCTACAATGAGCAGTTCTTC
>TRBJ2-7|.|TRBV7-2|.
CASSLDLGYTYEQYF
TGTGCCAGCAGCTTAGATTTGGGGTACACCTACGAGCAGTACTTC
>TRBJ2-3|few|TRBV11-2|.
CASSLRPDGDTQYF
TGTGCCAGCAGCCTCCGACCGGACGGGGATACGCAGTATTTT
>TRBJ2-1|.|TRBV9|TRBD2
CASSVEGGGTSNEQFF
TGTGCCAGCAGCGTAGAGGGGGGTGGGACTAGCAATGAGCAGTTCTTC
>TRBJ2-3|.|TRBV3-1/TRBV3-2|.
CASSQGQISTDTQYF
TGTGCCAGCAGCCAAGGACAGATCTCCACCGATACGCAGTATTTT
>TRBJ1-4|.|TRBV19|TRBD1
CASSRDRGQEKLFF
TGTGCCAGTAGTAGGGATAGGGGGCAAGAAAAACTGTTTTTT
>TRBJ1-6|.|TRBV20-1|.
CSASTGFYNSPLHF
TGCAGTGCTAGTACCGGCTTTTATAATTCACCCCTCCACTTT
>TRBJ2-1|.|TRBV7-6|.
CASSPELDNEQFF
TGTGCCAGCAGCCCCGAACTAGACAATGAGCAGTTCTTC
>TRBJ1-3|.|TRBV10-2|.
CASSAGRLKHF
TGCGCCAGCAGTGCGGGACGATTGAAGCATTTT
>TRBJ2-2|.|TRBV7-2|TRBD2
CASSFRGRVTGELFF
TGTGCCAGCAGCTTCCGCGGGAGGGTCACCGGGGAGCTGTTTTTT
>TRBJ2-5|.|TRBV7-3|TRBD1
CASSSNRGETQYF
TGTGCCAGCAGCTCGAACAGGGGCGAGACCCAGTACTTC
>TRBJ1-1|.|TRBV10-3|.
CAISESALGLGDTEAFF
TGTGCCATCAGTGAGTCAGCATTGGGGTTAGGGGACACTGAAGCTTTCTTT
>TRBJ2-1|.|TRBV6-5|.
CASSYSAFNEQFF
TGTGCCAGCAGTTACTCCGCCTTCAATGAGCAGTTCTTC
>TRBJ1-2|.|TRBV4-3|.
CASSQDIERYYGYTF
TGCGCCAGCAGCCAAGACATTGAGCGGTACTATGGCTACACCTTC
>TRBJ2-5|.|TRBV5-4|.
CASSLDPQETQYF
TGTGCCAGCAGCTTGGATCCTCAAGAGACCCAGTACTTC
>TRBJ1-5|.|TRBV11-2|.
CASSLERSNQPQHF
TGTGCCAGCAGCTTAGAACGGAGCAATCAGCCCCAGCATTTT
>TRBJ2-5|.|TRBV9|.
CASSVAGSGQETQYF
TGTGCCAGCAGCGTAGCTGGTAGCGGACAAGAGACCCAGTACTTC
>TRBJ1-2|.|TRBV6-5|TRBD1
CASKGGQGAGGYTF
TGTGCCAGCAAAGGGGGGCAGGGGGCAGGTGGCTACACCTTC